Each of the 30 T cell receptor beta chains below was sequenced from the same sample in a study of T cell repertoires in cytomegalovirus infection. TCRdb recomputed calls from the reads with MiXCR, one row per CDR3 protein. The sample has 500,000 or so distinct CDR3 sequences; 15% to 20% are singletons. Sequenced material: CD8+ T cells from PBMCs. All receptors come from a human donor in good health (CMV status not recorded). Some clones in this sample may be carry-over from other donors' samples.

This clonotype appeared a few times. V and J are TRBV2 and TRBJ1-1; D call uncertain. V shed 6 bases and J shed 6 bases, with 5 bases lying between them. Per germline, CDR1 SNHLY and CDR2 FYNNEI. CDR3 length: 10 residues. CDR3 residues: CASRSPEAFF. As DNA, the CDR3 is TGTGCCAGCAGAAGTCCTGAAGCTTTCTTT.

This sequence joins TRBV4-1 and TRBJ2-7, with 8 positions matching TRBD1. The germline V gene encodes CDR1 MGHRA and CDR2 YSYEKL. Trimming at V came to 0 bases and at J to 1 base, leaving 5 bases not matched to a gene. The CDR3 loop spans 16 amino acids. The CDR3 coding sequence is TGCGCCAGCAGCCAAGATGGCGACAGGGGTTCCTACGAGCAGTACTTC. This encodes CASSQDGDRGSYEQYF.

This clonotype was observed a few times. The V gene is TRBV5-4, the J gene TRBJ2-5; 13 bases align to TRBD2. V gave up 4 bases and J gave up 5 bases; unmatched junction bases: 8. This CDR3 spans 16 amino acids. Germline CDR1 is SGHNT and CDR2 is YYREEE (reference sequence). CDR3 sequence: CASSPTSGRAGETQYF. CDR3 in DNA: TGTGCCAGCAGCCCCACTAGCGGGAGGGCCGGGGAGACCCAGTACTTC.

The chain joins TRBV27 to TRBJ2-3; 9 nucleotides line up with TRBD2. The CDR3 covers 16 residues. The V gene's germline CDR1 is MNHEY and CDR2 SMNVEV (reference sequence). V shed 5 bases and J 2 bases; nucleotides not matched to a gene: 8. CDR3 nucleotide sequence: TGTGCCAGCAGTCCATCTAGCGGGGACCTCACAGATACGCAGTATTTT. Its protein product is CASSPSSGDLTDTQYF.

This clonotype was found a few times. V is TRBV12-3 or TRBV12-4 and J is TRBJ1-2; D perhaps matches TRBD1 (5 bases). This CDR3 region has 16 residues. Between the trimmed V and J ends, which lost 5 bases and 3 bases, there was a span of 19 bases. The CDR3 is CASSLLSEGEHYGYTF. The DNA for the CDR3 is TGTGCCAGCAGTCTCCTCTCCGAAGGGGAACACTATGGCTACACCTTC.

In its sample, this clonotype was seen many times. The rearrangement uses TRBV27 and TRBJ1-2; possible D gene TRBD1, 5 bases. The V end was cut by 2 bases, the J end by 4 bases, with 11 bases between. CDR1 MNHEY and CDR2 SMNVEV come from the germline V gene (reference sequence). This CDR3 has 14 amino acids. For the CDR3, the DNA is TGTGCCAGCAGTTTACGGGGGGAAACCTATGGCTACACCTTC. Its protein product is CASSLRGETYGYTF.

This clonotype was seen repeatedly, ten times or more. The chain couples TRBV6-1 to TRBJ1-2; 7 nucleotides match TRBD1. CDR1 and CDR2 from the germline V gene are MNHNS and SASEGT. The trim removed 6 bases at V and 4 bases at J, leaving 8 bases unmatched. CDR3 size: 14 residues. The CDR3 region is CASRTQGSGYGYTF. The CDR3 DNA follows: TGTGCCAGCAGGACACAGGGGTCGGGCTATGGCTACACCTTC.

CDR3 sequence reads: CATRDRGFSGANVLTF. CDR3 bases: TGTGCCACCCGGGACAGGGGCTTCTCTGGGGCCAACGTCCTGACTTTC. The chain has TRBV5-4 and TRBJ2-6; 10 positions match TRBD1. The CDR3 is 16 residues long. Losses at the gene ends were 9 bases for V and 0 bases for J; bases not matched to a gene: 6. Germline V lookup: CDR1 SGHNT, CDR2 YYREEE (reference sequence).

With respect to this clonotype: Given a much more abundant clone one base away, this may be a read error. CDR3 in amino acids: CDSSMPPRDKRTDTQYF. The CDR3 region has the DNA TGTGACAGCAGCATGCCCCCGAGGGACAAAAGAACAGATACGCAGTATTTT. The rearrangement links TRBV11-2 to TRBJ2-3; tentatively, D is TRBD1 (6 bases). This CDR3 contains 17 residues. The germline V gene encodes CDR1 SGHAT and CDR2 FQNNGV.

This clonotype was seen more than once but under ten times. As DNA, the CDR3 is TGTGCCAGCAGCTTAGCTGGACACCTCCAAGAGACCCAGTACTTC. This sequence encodes CASSLAGHLQETQYF. This rearrangement joins TRBV7-9 to TRBJ2-5; a possible D gene is TRBD1 (5 bases). This CDR3 comprises 15 residues. Germline assignment: CDR1 SEHNR and CDR2 FQNEAQ (reference sequence). V was clipped by 0 bases and J by 1 base, with 9 bases between them.

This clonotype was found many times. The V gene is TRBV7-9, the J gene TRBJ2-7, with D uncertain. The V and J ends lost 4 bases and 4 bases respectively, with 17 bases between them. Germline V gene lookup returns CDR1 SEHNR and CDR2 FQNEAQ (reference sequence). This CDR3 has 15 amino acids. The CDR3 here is CASSSTKIRFYEQYF. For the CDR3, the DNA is TGTGCCAGCAGCTCGACCAAGATCAGGTTTTACGAGCAGTACTTC. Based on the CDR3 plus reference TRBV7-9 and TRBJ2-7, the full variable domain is DTGVSQNPRHKITKRGQNVTFRCDPISEHNRLYWYRQTLGQGPEFLTYFQNEAQLEKSRLLSDRFSAERPKGSFSTLEIQRTEQGDSAMYLCASSSTKIRFYEQYFGPGTRLTVT.

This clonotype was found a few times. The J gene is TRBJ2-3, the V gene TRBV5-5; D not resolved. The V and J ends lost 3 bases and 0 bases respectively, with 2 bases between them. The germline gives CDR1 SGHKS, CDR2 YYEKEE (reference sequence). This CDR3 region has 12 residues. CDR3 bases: TGTGCCAGCAGCTGGAGCACAGATACGCAGTATTTT. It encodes CASSWSTDTQYF. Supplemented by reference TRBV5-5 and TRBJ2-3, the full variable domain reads DAGVTQSPTHLIKTRGQQVTLRCSPISGHKSVSWYQQVLGQGPQFIFQYYEKEERGRGNFPDRFSARQFPNYSSELNVNALLLGDSALYLCASSWSTDTQYFGPGTRLTVL.

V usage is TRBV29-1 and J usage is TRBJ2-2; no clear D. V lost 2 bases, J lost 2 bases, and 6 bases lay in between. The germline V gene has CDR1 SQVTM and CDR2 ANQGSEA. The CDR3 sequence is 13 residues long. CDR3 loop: CSVEQANTGELFF. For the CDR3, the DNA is TGCAGCGTTGAACAGGCCAACACCGGGGAGCTGTTTTTT.

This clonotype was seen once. The CDR3 protein is CASSKRGLAVRTDTQYF. The DNA for the CDR3 is TGTGCCAGCAGTAAAAGGGGGCTAGCGGTGCGCACAGATACGCAGTATTTT. The rearrangement joins TRBV2 to TRBJ2-3; D may correspond to TRBD1 or TRBD2 (7 bases each). V was pared by 5 bases and J by 1 base, with 19 bases between. The CDR3 covers 17 residues. Per germline, CDR1 SNHLY and CDR2 FYNNEI.

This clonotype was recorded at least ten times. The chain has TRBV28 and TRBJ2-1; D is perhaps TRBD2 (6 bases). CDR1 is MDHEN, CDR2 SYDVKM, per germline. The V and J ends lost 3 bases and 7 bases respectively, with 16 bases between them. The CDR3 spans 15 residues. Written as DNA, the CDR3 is TGTGCCAGCAGTTTGTACGGGAGAGGAGGTAATGAGCAGTTCTTC. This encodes CASSLYGRGGNEQFF.

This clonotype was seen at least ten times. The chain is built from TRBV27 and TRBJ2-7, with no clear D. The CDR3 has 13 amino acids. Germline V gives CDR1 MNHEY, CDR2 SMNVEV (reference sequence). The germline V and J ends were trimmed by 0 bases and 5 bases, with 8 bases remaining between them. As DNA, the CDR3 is TGTGCCAGCAGTTTATCAGGGCTCGACGAGCAGTACTTC. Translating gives CASSLSGLDEQYF.

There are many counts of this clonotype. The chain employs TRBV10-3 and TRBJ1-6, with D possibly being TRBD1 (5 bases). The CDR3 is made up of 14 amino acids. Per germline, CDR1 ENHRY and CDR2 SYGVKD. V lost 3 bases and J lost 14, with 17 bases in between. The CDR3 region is CAISDGEDSEALHF. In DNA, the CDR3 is TGTGCCATCAGTGATGGGGAAGACAGCGAGGCCCTCCACTTT.

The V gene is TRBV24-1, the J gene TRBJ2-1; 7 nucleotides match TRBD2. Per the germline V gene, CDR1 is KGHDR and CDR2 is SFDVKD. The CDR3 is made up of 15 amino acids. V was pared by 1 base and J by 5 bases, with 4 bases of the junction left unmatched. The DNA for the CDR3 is TGTGCCACCAGTGATTTTGAAGCGGGGAACAATGAGCAGTTCTTC. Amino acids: CATSDFEAGNNEQFF.

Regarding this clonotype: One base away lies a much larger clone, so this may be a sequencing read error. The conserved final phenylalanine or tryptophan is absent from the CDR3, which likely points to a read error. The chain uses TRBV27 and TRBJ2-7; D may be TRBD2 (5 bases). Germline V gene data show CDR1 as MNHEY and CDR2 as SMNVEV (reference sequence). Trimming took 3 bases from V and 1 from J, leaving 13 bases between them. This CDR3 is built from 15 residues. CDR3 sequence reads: CASSFLGDGSYEQYL. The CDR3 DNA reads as TGTGCCAGCAGTTTTCTGGGAGACGGATCCTACGAGCAGTACTTA.

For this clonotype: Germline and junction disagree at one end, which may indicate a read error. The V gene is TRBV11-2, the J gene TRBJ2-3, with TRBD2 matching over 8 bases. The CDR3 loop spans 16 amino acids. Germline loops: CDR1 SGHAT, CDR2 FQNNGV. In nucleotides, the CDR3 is TGTGCCAACAGCCCTTCCCCGGGACTAGATAAGGATACGCAGTATTTT. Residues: CANSPSPGLDKDTQYF.

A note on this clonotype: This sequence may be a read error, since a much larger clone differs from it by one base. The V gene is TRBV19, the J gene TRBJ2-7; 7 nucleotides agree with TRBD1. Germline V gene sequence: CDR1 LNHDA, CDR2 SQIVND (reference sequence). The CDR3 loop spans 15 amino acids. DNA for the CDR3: TGTGCCAATAGTATCGAACAGGGGAGCTCCTACGAGCAGTACTTC. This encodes CANSIEQGSSYEQYF.

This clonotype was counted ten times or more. The CDR3 is CASSPLTANQPQHF. The CDR3 DNA sequence: TGCGCCAGCAGCCCCTTGACGGCCAATCAGCCCCAGCATTTT. The chain carries TRBV4-1 and TRBJ1-5; D not resolved. Between the trimmed V and J ends, which lost 4 bases and 3 bases, there was a span of 10 bases. The germline CDR1 and CDR2 sequences are MGHRA and YSYEKL. The CDR3 is 14 amino acids.

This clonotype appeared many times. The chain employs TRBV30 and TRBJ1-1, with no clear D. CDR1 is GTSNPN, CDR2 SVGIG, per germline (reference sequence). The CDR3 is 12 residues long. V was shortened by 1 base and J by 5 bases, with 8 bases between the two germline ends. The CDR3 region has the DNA TGTGCCTGGAGTGCCCTCGGGACTGAAGCTTTCTTT. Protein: CAWSALGTEAFF.

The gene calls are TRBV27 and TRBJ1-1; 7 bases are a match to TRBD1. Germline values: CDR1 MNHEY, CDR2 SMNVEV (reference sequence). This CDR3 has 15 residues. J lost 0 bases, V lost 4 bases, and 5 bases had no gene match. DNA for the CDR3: TGTGCCAGCAGTTCATGGGACAGACTGAACACTGAAGCTTTCTTT. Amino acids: CASSSWDRLNTEAFF.

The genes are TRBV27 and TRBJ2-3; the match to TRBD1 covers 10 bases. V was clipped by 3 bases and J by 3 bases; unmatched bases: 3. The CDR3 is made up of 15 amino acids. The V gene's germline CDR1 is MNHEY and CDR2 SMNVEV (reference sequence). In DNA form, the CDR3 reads TGTGCCAGCAGTTTCGGGACAGGGGAAACAGATACGCAGTATTTT. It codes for CASSFGTGETDTQYF.

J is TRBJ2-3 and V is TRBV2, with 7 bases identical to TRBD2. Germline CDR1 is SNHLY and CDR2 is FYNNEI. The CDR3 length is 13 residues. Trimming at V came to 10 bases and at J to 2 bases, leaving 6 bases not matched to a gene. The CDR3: CAIERGLTDTQYF. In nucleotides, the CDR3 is TGTGCCATAGAGCGGGGCCTCACAGATACGCAGTATTTT.

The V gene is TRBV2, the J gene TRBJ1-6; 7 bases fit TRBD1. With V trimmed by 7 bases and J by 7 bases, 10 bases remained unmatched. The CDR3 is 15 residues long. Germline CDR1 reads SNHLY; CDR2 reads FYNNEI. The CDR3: CASIIQDRLNSPLHF. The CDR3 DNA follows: TGTGCCAGCATCATACAGGACAGGCTAAATTCACCCCTCCACTTT. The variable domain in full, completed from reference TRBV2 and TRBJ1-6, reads EPEVTQTPSHQVTQMGQEVILRCVPISNHLYFYWYRQILGQKVEFLVSFYNNEISEKSEIFDDQFSVERPDGSNFTLKIRSTKLEDSAMYFCASIIQDRLNSPLHFGNGTRLTVT.

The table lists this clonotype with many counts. The CDR3 nucleotides are TGTGCCAGCAGTTTCCCCAGGGGTGGAGAGACCCAGTACTTC. Translation: CASSFPRGGETQYF. The chain has TRBV12-3 or TRBV12-4 and TRBJ2-5; the D gene is possibly TRBD1 (6 bases). The CDR3 has 14 amino acids. V lost 3 bases and J lost 4, with 12 bases in between.

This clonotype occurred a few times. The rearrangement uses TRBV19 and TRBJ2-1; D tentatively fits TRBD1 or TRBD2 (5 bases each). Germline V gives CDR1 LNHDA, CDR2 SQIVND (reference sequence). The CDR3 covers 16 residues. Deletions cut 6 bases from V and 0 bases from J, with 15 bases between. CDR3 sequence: CASRSGWGSSYNEQFF. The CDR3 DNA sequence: TGTGCCAGTAGATCGGGTTGGGGGAGCTCCTACAATGAGCAGTTCTTC.

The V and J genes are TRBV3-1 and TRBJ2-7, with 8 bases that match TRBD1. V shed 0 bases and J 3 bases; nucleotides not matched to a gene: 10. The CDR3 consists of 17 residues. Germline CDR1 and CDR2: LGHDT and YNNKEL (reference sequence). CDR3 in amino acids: CASSQEAWTGLIYEQYF. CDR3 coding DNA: TGTGCCAGCAGCCAAGAGGCTTGGACAGGGTTGATCTACGAGCAGTACTTC.